One and the same sample provided the 23 T cell receptor beta chains below, sequenced in a study of PD-L1 blockade in urothelial cancer. Time point meaning: pretreatment peripheral blood. The protocol was immunoSEQ multiplex PCR, while the TCRdb copy is restricted to in-frame clones and leaves out a portion. Of around 71,000 clones listed, 85% are singletons. The sample here was PBMCs, taken around atezolizumab (anti-PD-L1) treatment. Source of these receptors: a man aged 40-50 years with urothelial cancer.

The rearrangement links TRBV25-1 to TRBJ1-1; TRBD1 is a possible D gene (5 bases). Germline V lookup: CDR1 MGHDK, CDR2 SYGVNS. This CDR3 region has 14 residues. Deletions cut 3 bases from V and 0 bases from J, with 8 bases between. The CDR3 here is CASSETAMNTEAFF. In DNA form, the CDR3 reads TGTGCCAGCAGTGAGACAGCTATGAACACTGAAGCTTTCTTT. Full variable domain (outside the CDR3, taken from reference TRBV25-1 and TRBJ1-1): EADIYQTPRYLVIGTGKKITLECSQTMGHDKMYWYQQDPGMELHLIHYSYGVNSTEKGDLSSESTVSRIRTEHFPLTLESARPSHTSQYLCASSETAMNTEAFFGQGTRLTVV.

This chain joins TRBV6-1 and TRBJ2-2; 7 positions agree with TRBD1. Trimming took 11 bases from V and 0 from J; bases not matched to a gene: 6. The CDR3 runs to 14 residues. CDR1 and CDR2 (germline): MNHNS, SASEGT. CDR3 DNA: TGTGCCGGGGCGCAGGGGGCGAACACCGGGGAGCTGTTTTTT. Amino acids: CAGAQGANTGELFF.

This chain connects TRBV4-3 to TRBJ1-4; weak D call: TRBD1 (5 bases). The CDR3 is made up of 15 amino acids. Germline CDR1 LGHNA, CDR2 YSLEER. The V end lost 0 bases, the J end lost 5 bases, and 10 bases lay between the germline ends. The CDR3 loop is CASSQDGGRNEKLFF. In DNA, the CDR3 is TGCGCCAGCAGCCAAGACGGGGGACGGAATGAAAAACTGTTTTTT.

V gene TRBV5-6 combines with J gene TRBJ2-7; TRBD2 is a possible D gene (5 bases). Trimming stripped 4 bases from V and 2 bases from J, with 13 bases between. The CDR3 runs to 14 residues. Germline V gives CDR1 SGHDT, CDR2 YYEEEE. CDR3 DNA: TGTGCCAGCAGCCGTAGCTCCGGGGCCTACGAGCAGTACTTC. Amino acids: CASSRSSGAYEQYF.

This clone has only one observation. The chain recombines TRBV11-2 with TRBJ1-5; TRBD1 matches 9 bases. Trimming removed 8 bases from V and 6 bases from J; junction bases left unmatched: 8. The CDR3 sequence is 14 residues long. Germline CDR1 and CDR2: SGHAT and FQNNGV. CDR3 region: CASGSGTGSQPQHF. The CDR3 nucleotides read TGTGCCAGCGGGTCCGGGACAGGGAGTCAGCCCCAGCATTTT.

This chain connects TRBV18 to TRBJ1-5; 7 bases fit TRBD1. Per the germline V gene, CDR1 is KGHSH and CDR2 is LQKENI. The CDR3 runs 14 residues. With V trimmed by 3 bases and J by 6 bases, 5 bases remained unmatched. CDR3 nucleotide sequence: TGTGCCAGCTCACCTCGGACAGGAGGTCAGCCCCAGCATTTT. Its translation: CASSPRTGGQPQHF. Full variable domain (outside the CDR3, taken from reference TRBV18 and TRBJ1-5): NAGVMQNPRHLVRRRGQEARLRCSPMKGHSHVYWYRQLPEEGLKFMVYLQKENIIDESGMPKERFSAEFPKEGPSILRIQQVVRGDSAAYFCASSPRTGGQPQHFGDGTRLSIL.

J is TRBJ1-5 and V is TRBV4-1; possible D gene TRBD1, 6 bases. CDR1 MGHRA and CDR2 YSYEKL come from the germline V gene. The CDR3 extends over 14 amino acids. The V gene lost 4 bases and the J gene lost 10 bases, with 17 bases spanning the gap. In DNA, the CDR3 is TGCGCCAGCAGCCTCGACGGAACAGGGCAACCCCAGCATTTT. Translating it yields CASSLDGTGQPQHF.

The rearrangement joins TRBV5-1 to TRBJ2-1; D unresolved. The germline gives CDR1 SGHRS, CDR2 YFSETQ. The CDR3 runs to 15 residues. Trimming took off 0 bases at V and 1 base at J, with 8 bases between the two ends. The CDR3 sequence is CASSLVASSYNEQFF. The CDR3 DNA reads TGCGCCAGCAGCTTGGTGGCCAGTTCCTACAATGAGCAGTTCTTC.

This clone was detected only a few times. This chain uses TRBV7-9 with TRBJ1-3, with a tentative D call TRBD1 (5 bases). Trimming shortened V by 4 bases and J by 0 bases, and 10 bases separated the two germline ends. The CDR3 is 15 amino acids. Germline-derived CDR1 and CDR2 are SEHNR and FQNEAQ (reference sequence). CDR3 in amino acids: CASSSLRDSGNTIYF. For the CDR3, the DNA is TGTGCCAGCAGCTCTCTCAGGGACTCTGGAAACACCATATATTTT.

This chain uses TRBV4-1 with TRBJ2-3; 8 positions agree with TRBD2. The J segment lost 0 bases and the V segment lost 1 base, leaving 3 bases of the junction unmatched. CDR3 length: 16 residues. Germline assignment: CDR1 MGHRA and CDR2 YSYEKL. The CDR3 DNA sequence: TGCGCCAGCAGCCAAGGCGGGAGGCCTAGCACAGATACGCAGTATTTT. Translating gives CASSQGGRPSTDTQYF.

This sequence joins TRBV6-6 and TRBJ2-4, with TRBD1 matching over 7 bases. The CDR3 sequence is 16 residues long. V trimming: 4 bases; J trimming: 3 bases; junction bases outside the gene matches: 9. Germline CDR1 and CDR2: MNHNY and SVGAGI (reference sequence). The CDR3 bases are TGTGCCAGCAGTTCCCCGTCCGGGACAGTCAAAAACATTCAGTACTTC. It yields the protein CASSSPSGTVKNIQYF.

V is TRBV30 and J is TRBJ1-2; 7 bases align to TRBD1. The CDR3 covers 14 residues. V trimming: 0 bases; J trimming: 3 bases; junction bases outside the gene matches: 4. CDR1 is GTSNPN and CDR2 is SVGIG in the germline V gene (reference sequence). This chain's CDR3 is CAWSVLRGHYGYTF. The CDR3 region has the DNA TGTGCCTGGAGTGTACTGAGGGGGCACTATGGCTACACCTTC.

This chain links TRBV6-6 with TRBJ1-3; unclear D gene. Germline V CDR1 and CDR2: MNHNY, SVGAGI (reference sequence). V shed 2 bases and J shed 4 bases, with 9 bases lying between them. CDR3 size: 14 residues. The CDR3: CASSYVWEGNTIYF. The CDR3, as DNA: TGTGCCAGCAGTTACGTGTGGGAGGGAAACACCATATATTTT.

The chain couples TRBV7-9 to TRBJ1-2; 8 bases map to TRBD1. V lost 5 bases to trimming and J lost 4 bases; unmatched junction nucleotides: 9. This CDR3 spans 15 amino acids. Germline V gene lookup returns CDR1 SEHNR and CDR2 FQNEAQ (reference sequence). The CDR3, as DNA: TGTGCCAGCAGCGGGGGACAGGTATTGGGCTATGGCTACACCTTC. It translates to CASSGGQVLGYGYTF. Drawing the rest from reference TRBV7-9 and TRBJ1-2, the complete variable domain is DTGVSQNPRHKITKRGQNVTFRCDPISEHNRLYWYRQTLGQGPEFLTYFQNEAQLEKSRLLSDRFSAERPKGSFSTLEIQRTEQGDSAMYLCASSGGQVLGYGYTFGSGTRLTVV.

The chain carries TRBV27 and TRBJ2-3, with unresolved D. V lost 5 bases to trimming and J lost 2 bases, with 14 bases between them. Germline V gene lookup returns CDR1 MNHEY and CDR2 SMNVEV (reference sequence). The CDR3 has 15 residues. The CDR3 is CASSTRGALTDTQYF. The DNA of the CDR3 is TGTGCCAGCAGTACCCGAGGAGCTCTCACAGATACGCAGTATTTT.

J is TRBJ2-7 and V is TRBV11-2, with a weak D call TRBD2 (5 bases). The V gene lost 3 bases and the J gene lost 3 bases, with 15 bases spanning the gap. Germline V lookup: CDR1 SGHAT, CDR2 FQNNGV. The length of the CDR3 is 15 residues. CDR3 protein: CASSFPTRTGYEQYF. The CDR3 DNA follows: TGTGCCAGCAGCTTCCCGACCCGGACTGGCTACGAGCAGTACTTC.

V is TRBV28 and J is TRBJ2-1; 12 bases are a match to TRBD2. CDR1 is MDHEN and CDR2 is SYDVKM in the germline V gene. There are 12 residues in the CDR3. For the CDR3, the DNA is TGTGGATCGGGACTAGCGGGCGGTGAGCAGTTCTTC. Amino acids: CGSGLAGGEQFF.

The rearrangement links TRBV5-1 to TRBJ1-1; tentatively, D is TRBD1 (5 bases). Trimming pared 0 bases from V and 0 bases from J, leaving 12 bases between. The CDR3 runs to 16 residues. CDR1 and CDR2 from the germline V gene are SGHRS and YFSETQ. The DNA of the CDR3 is TGCGCCAGCAGCTTGGAGATCAGGGTTGTGAACACTGAAGCTTTCTTT. The encoded protein is CASSLEIRVVNTEAFF.

The J gene is TRBJ2-1, the V gene TRBV4-1; TRBD1 aligns across 11 bases. Trimming took 3 bases from V and 4 from J; bases not matched to a gene: 2. The CDR3 contains 15 residues. Germline CDR1 and CDR2: MGHRA and YSYEKL. The CDR3 region has the DNA TGCGCCAGCAGCCAGGGACAGGGGGGTTACAATGAGCAGTTCTTC. Its protein is CASSQGQGGYNEQFF.

The J gene is TRBJ1-2, the V gene TRBV19, with D uncertain. The CDR3 runs 13 residues. Trimming took off 3 bases at V and 5 bases at J, with 10 bases between the two ends. Looked up from germline, CDR1 is LNHDA and CDR2 is SQIVND (reference sequence). The CDR3 nucleotides read TGTGCCAGTAGTATCGGAGAAAGGTATGGCTACACCTTC. It translates to CASSIGERYGYTF.

The chain couples TRBV6-1 to TRBJ2-7, with no clear D. The V gene's germline CDR1 is MNHNS and CDR2 SASEGT. V lost 8 bases and J 3 bases, leaving 5 bases between the germline ends. The CDR3 has 10 residues. The CDR3 reads CASGHYEQYF. CDR3 nucleotides: TGTGCCAGCGGGCACTACGAGCAGTACTTC.

This chain joins TRBV5-1 and TRBJ2-1; D not certain. The V end lost 6 bases, the J end lost 9 bases, and 19 bases lay between the germline ends. From germline, CDR1 is SGHRS and CDR2 YFSETQ. This CDR3 comprises 14 residues. This CDR3 is CASTPLPPDSEQFF. In DNA, the CDR3 is TGCGCCAGCACGCCGCTACCCCCCGATAGTGAGCAGTTCTTC.

Regarding this clone: One junction end does not reproduce the germline sequence, and a read error may be involved. J is TRBJ2-7 and V is TRBV2; D is ambiguous. The CDR3 spans 9 residues. The germline CDR1 and CDR2 sequences are SNHLY and FYNNEI. The CDR3 region is CASSGIIAF. In nucleotides, the CDR3 is TGTGCCAGCAGTGGGATTATAGCCTTC.